This T cell receptor (beta chain) was recovered during a study of T cells after yellow fever vaccination. Study overall: Fractions low in cell number were prepared with SMART-Seq v4 Ultra Low Input.

Study results and caveats: A secondary response was less intense yet reached its peak sooner, at day 5 versus 15. Reappearing after the booster were most of the clones from primary vaccination (roughly 95% CD4, approximately 86% CD8).

UMIs and a universal primer site were added when TCR cDNA was made by 5'RACE template switching. TCRdb reprocessed the 5' RACE reads via MiXCR and lists one record per CDR3 protein. The table has 9,500 to 15,000 distinct CDR3 sequences, 5.5% to 6% seen once. This clonotype was recorded many times. V shed 3 bases and J shed 3 bases, with 9 bases lying between them. There are 14 residues in the CDR3. Germline CDR1 is KGHSH and CDR2 is LQKENI. This specimen was PBMCs, either bulk or a sorted T-cell subset (CD4+, CD8+, memory, or dextramer-sorted; not recorded which), taken on the day of the yellow fever booster vaccination. The rearrangement uses TRBV18 and TRBJ1-5; the D is unclear. This sequence was found in a man between 25 and 39 years old who received the YFV17D yellow fever vaccine. The CDR3 reads CASSPTSSNQPQHF. The CDR3 DNA follows: TGTGCCAGCTCACCGACGAGTTCCAATCAGCCCCAGCATTTT.